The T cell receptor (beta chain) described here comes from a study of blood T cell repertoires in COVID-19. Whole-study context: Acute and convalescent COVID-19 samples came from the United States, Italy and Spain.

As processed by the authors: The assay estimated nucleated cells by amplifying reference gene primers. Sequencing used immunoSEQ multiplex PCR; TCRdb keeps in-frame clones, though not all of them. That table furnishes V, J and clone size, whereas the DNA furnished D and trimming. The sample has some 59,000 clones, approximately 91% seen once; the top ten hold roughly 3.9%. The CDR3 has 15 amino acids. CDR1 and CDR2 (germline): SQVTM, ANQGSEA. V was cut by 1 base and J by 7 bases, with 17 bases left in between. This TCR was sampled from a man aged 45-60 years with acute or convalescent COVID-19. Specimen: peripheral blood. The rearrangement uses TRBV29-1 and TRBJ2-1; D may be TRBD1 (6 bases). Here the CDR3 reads CSVEVAAGVLNEQFF. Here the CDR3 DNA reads TGCAGCGTTGAAGTTGCGGCAGGGGTCTTGAATGAGCAGTTCTTC.